These T cell receptor beta chains were read from a single sample in a study of CD8+ T cells in alopecia areata. The repertoire was sequenced with immunoSEQ multiplex PCR; TCRdb's copy has only in-frame clones and lacks some. Of more than 95,000 clones in the sample, about 60% were seen once. Sequenced material: CD4+ T cells sorted from blood. These receptors were collected from a human donor in good health. Each CDR3 is given with its conserved first and last residue. A D gene is named only where the DNA matches it firmly. Size values are once, few and many counts, or a class for expanded clones, and some rows have none.

clone_size: few; d_call: -; v_call: TRBV4-1; j_call: TRBJ1-5; cdr3_aa: CASSQDSYQPQHF; cdr3_nt: TGCGCCAGCAGCCAAGATTCCTATCAGCCCCAGCATTTT
clone_size: -; d_call: TRBD1; v_call: TRBV5-1; j_call: TRBJ1-2; cdr3_aa: CASHGQGHYGYTF; cdr3_nt: TGCGCCAGCCACGGACAGGGACACTATGGCTACACCTTC
clone_size: -; d_call: -; v_call: TRBV2; j_call: TRBJ1-6; cdr3_aa: CASSESYNSPLHF; cdr3_nt: TGTGCCAGCAGTGAATCCTATAATTCACCCCTCCACTTT
clone_size: -; d_call: -; v_call: TRBV5-1; j_call: TRBJ2-3; cdr3_aa: CASSPSPPLTDTQYF; cdr3_nt: TGCGCCAGCAGCCCCTCACCTCCCCTCACAGATACGCAGTATTTT
clone_size: -; d_call: -; v_call: TRBV5-6; j_call: TRBJ1-2; cdr3_aa: CASSLGGGYTF; cdr3_nt: TGTGCCAGCAGCCTCGGGGGAGGCTACACCTTC
clone_size: few; d_call: TRBD2; v_call: TRBV5-5; j_call: TRBJ2-7; cdr3_aa: CASSFSSGGPYYEQYF; cdr3_nt: TGTGCCAGCAGCTTTTCATCGGGGGGACCATACTACGAGCAGTACTTC
clone_size: -; d_call: -; v_call: TRBV27; j_call: TRBJ1-5; cdr3_aa: CASSSRGRGSNQPQHF; cdr3_nt: TGTGCCAGCAGTTCCCGGGGGCGCGGGAGCAATCAGCCCCAGCATTTT
clone_size: -; d_call: -; v_call: TRBV6-5; j_call: TRBJ2-3; cdr3_aa: CASSYSWVQDTQYF; cdr3_nt: TGTGCCAGCAGTTACTCGTGGGTCCAAGATACGCAGTATTTT
clone_size: -; d_call: TRBD2; v_call: TRBV28; j_call: TRBJ2-2; cdr3_aa: CASNSPSGGFPTGELFF; cdr3_nt: TGTGCCAGCAACTCCCCGAGCGGGGGCTTTCCCACCGGGGAGCTGTTTTTT
clone_size: few; d_call: TRBD2; v_call: TRBV19; j_call: TRBJ2-1; cdr3_aa: CASSTGLAGRDEQFF; cdr3_nt: TGTGCCAGTAGTACGGGACTAGCGGGGCGCGATGAGCAGTTCTTC
clone_size: few; d_call: -; v_call: TRBV18; j_call: TRBJ2-2; cdr3_aa: CASSSPTGANTGELFF; cdr3_nt: TGTGCCAGCTCCTCACCGACAGGCGCGAACACCGGGGAGCTGTTTTTT
clone_size: -; d_call: -; v_call: TRBV27; j_call: TRBJ1-5; cdr3_aa: CASGGHSNQPQHF; cdr3_nt: TGTGCCAGCGGGGGCCATAGCAATCAGCCCCAGCATTTT
clone_size: -; d_call: TRBD2; v_call: TRBV5-1; j_call: TRBJ2-1; cdr3_aa: CASSSGLADEQFF; cdr3_nt: TGCGCCAGCAGCTCTGGACTAGCAGATGAGCAGTTCTTC
clone_size: few; d_call: -; v_call: TRBV27; j_call: TRBJ1-2; cdr3_aa: CASSFYTPKGNYGYTF; cdr3_nt: TGTGCCAGCAGTTTCTATACCCCGAAGGGGAACTATGGCTACACCTTC
clone_size: -; d_call: -; v_call: TRBV6-6; j_call: TRBJ1-2; cdr3_aa: CAGTSFAGGYTF; cdr3_nt: TGTGCCGGGACTTCGTTTGCCGGTGGCTACACCTTC
clone_size: few; d_call: -; v_call: TRBV29-1; j_call: TRBJ1-1; cdr3_aa: CSVDDSGNTEAFF; cdr3_nt: TGCAGCGTTGATGATTCGGGGAACACTGAAGCTTTCTTT